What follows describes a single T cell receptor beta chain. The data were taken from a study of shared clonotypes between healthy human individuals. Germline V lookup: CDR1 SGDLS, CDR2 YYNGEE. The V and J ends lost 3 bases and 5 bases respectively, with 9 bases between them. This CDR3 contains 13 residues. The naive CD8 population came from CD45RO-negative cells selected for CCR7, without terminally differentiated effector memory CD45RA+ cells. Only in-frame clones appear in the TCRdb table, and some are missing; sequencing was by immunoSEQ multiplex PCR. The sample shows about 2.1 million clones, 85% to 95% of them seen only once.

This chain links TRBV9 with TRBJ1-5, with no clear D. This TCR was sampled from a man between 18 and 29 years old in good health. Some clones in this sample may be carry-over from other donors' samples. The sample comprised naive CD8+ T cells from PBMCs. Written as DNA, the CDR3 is TGTGCCAGCAGCGATGGGTATGATCAGCCCCAGCATTTT. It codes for CASSDGYDQPQHF.